The rows below give T cell receptor beta chains drawn from one sample of a study of cytomegalovirus exposure and HLA in healthy donors. TCRdb's table, derived via immunoSEQ multiplex PCR, lists solely in-frame clones and lacks some. Counted here are about 150,000 clones, 64% occurring once; the ten biggest clones make up about 3%. The sample consisted of PBMCs. The origin of the receptors is a woman aged 30 to 39 in good health and CMV-seropositive. CDR3s include the opening cysteine and the closing phenylalanine or tryptophan. Each record gives: V gene, CDR3 protein.

>TRBV7-9
CASRIASGDHNEQFF
>TRBV6-5
CASSYSRSWTEAFF
>TRBV9
CASSYSGGEGETQYF
>TRBV7-8
CASSPYRFTYEQYF
>TRBV10-3
CAITPGQGSADTQYF
>TRBV5-5
CASSRYGTGPYEQYF
>TRBV9
CASNGGALYNEQFF
>TRBV7-2
CASSFAGDTQYF
>TRBV21-1
CASSKEGGFYGYTF
>TRBV2
CASSDRGNEQFF
>TRBV19
CASSIILRDTEAFF
>TRBV5-4
CASSPTPSGHYEQYF
>TRBV7-2
CASSLDFSVTKNIQYF
>TRBV4-1
CASSQTLGGTGRSPLHF
>TRBV30
CAWRLRLNTEAFF
>TRBV28
CASRTDSFTEAFF
>TRBV19
CASLSGDRLAGNTIYF
>TRBV2
CASSELAGADTQYF
>TRBV4-2
CASSQFVPPIVF
>TRBV2
CATTMDRAGTGELFF
>TRBV9
CASSVGQGSHEQYF
>TRBV27
CASSLLPYFQGRDYTF
>TRBV10-3
CAISELTGGQPQHF
>TRBV5-5
CASSSVQTGEAFF
>TRBV18
CASLQGSGELFF
>TRBV28
CASRRGAEAFF
>TRBV27
CASSLFARGGGAKNIQYF
>TRBV7-9
CASSPGQGPQHF
>TRBV6-5
CASSYAGRNEQYF
>TRBV5-1
CASLRGGSTDTQYF
>TRBV18
CASSPLNLRGGNTIYF
>TRBV9
CASGRGYNEQFF
>TRBV28
CASSFTGQGGTQYF
>TRBV5-1
CASSWGDGSDEQYF
>TRBV27
CASSRTSGRYEQYF
>TRBV5-1
CASSLLGASSYNEQFF
>TRBV15
CATSRGGPSGAGDTQYF
>TRBV2
CASSSNTGELFF
>TRBV9
CASTSGGAYNEQFF
>TRBV29-1
CSVPGGTGNTEAFF
>TRBV7-9
CASSLTAGAGELFF